Following are 14 T cell receptor beta chains from one sample sequenced in a study of cytomegalovirus exposure and HLA in healthy donors. The PCR made use of 60 Vbeta and 13 Jbeta primers. Here immunoSEQ multiplex PCR was the method, and the copy in TCRdb shows in-frame clones only, minus some. Found here are 120,000 or so clones, 80% to 90% of them singletons; the top ten hold approximately 3.8%. The source material was PBMCs. These receptors all come from a woman aged 40 to 50 in good health and CMV-seropositive.

The chain recombines TRBV2 with TRBJ2-5, with 10 bases lining up with TRBD2. Trimming removed 10 bases from V and 4 bases from J; junction bases left unmatched: 6. CDR3 length: 13 amino acids. Looked up from germline, CDR1 is SNHLY and CDR2 is FYNNEI. CDR3 sequence reads: CATQREGPETQYF. The CDR3 DNA reads as TGTGCCACCCAGCGGGAGGGCCCAGAGACCCAGTACTTC.

This clone was counted only a few times. The chain links TRBV4-2 to TRBJ2-1; 10 bases agree with TRBD2. The CDR3 is 16 residues long. Germline values: CDR1 LGHNA, CDR2 YNFKEQ. Germline trimming cut 0 bases from V and 7 bases from J; bases unmatched to any gene: 6. In nucleotides, the CDR3 is TGTGCCAGCAGCCAAGAAGTTGAGCGGGAGGGTAATGAGCAGTTCTTC. Protein: CASSQEVEREGNEQFF.

J is TRBJ1-3 and V is TRBV9, with 7 positions matching TRBD1. The CDR3 length is 14 residues. Germline V gene lookup returns CDR1 SGDLS and CDR2 YYNGEE. V shed 4 bases and J 3 bases; nucleotides not matched to a gene: 4. CDR3 sequence (DNA): TGTGCCAGCAGCTCACAGGGGAGTGGAAACACCATATATTTT. It yields the protein CASSSQGSGNTIYF.

This clone was counted a single time. The chain recombines TRBV25-1 with TRBJ1-5; D is undetermined. This CDR3 comprises 14 residues. Per germline, CDR1 MGHDK and CDR2 SYGVNS. V shed 2 bases and J shed 1 base, with 6 bases lying between them. The CDR3 here is CASSEPGSNQPQHF. The CDR3 DNA is TGTGCCAGCAGTGAACCAGGAAGCAATCAGCCCCAGCATTTT. The variable domain in full, with the rest retrieved from reference TRBV25-1 and TRBJ1-5, is EADIYQTPRYLVIGTGKKITLECSQTMGHDKMYWYQQDPGMELHLIHYSYGVNSTEKGDLSSESTVSRIRTEHFPLTLESARPSHTSQYLCASSEPGSNQPQHFGDGTRLSIL.

J is TRBJ2-1 and V is TRBV5-4; TRBD2 matches at 12 bases. V shed 4 bases, J shed 2 bases, and the junction held 10 bases outside the gene matches. CDR1 SGHNT and CDR2 YYREEE come from the germline V gene (reference sequence). The CDR3 consists of 18 residues. The CDR3 DNA reads as TGTGCCAGCAGCCCAAGGGGACTAGCGGGTCCAGCCTACAATGAGCAGTTCTTC. Translating it yields CASSPRGLAGPAYNEQFF.

The chain carries TRBV2 and TRBJ2-4, with unresolved D. Deletions cut 6 bases from V and 0 bases from J, with 12 bases between. This CDR3 is built from 15 residues. In germline, CDR1 is SNHLY, CDR2 FYNNEI. This CDR3 is CASSRVVLAKNIQYF. DNA for the CDR3: TGTGCCAGCAGCCGAGTGGTCCTAGCCAAAAACATTCAGTACTTC.

CDR3 nucleotides: TGTGCCAGCCGAAAAGGACAGCTATCCAATTATGGCTACACCTTC. Its translation: CASRKGQLSNYGYTF. J is TRBJ1-2 and V is TRBV19; tentative D call: TRBD1 (6 bases). This CDR3 spans 15 amino acids. Trimming shortened V by 9 bases and J by 5 bases, and 22 bases separated the two germline ends. In germline, CDR1 is LNHDA, CDR2 SQIVND (reference sequence).

The chain recombines TRBV2 with TRBJ1-5, with unresolved D. Looked up from germline, CDR1 is SNHLY and CDR2 is FYNNEI. This CDR3 is built from 14 residues. Trimming cost V 4 bases and J 4 bases, with 11 bases left between them. The CDR3, as DNA: TGTGCCAGCAGTGGGGCAGCCATTAATCAGCCCCAGCATTTT. Amino acid sequence: CASSGAAINQPQHF.

This chain links TRBV7-6 with TRBJ2-5; 7 bases are shared with TRBD2. The end of the DNA is better explained by TRBJ2-7, so the J call may be wrong. CDR1 is SGHVS, CDR2 FNYEAQ, per germline. The CDR3 is 14 amino acids. CDR3 sequence: CASSLAGGPREQYF. The CDR3 bases are TGTGCCAGCAGCTTAGCGGGAGGGCCACGCGAGCAGTACTTC.

The rearrangement uses TRBV30 and TRBJ2-2; D call uncertain. Germline V gene data show CDR1 as GTSNPN and CDR2 as SVGIG (reference sequence). The CDR3 totals 14 residues. V was cut by 1 base and J by 5 bases, with 11 bases left in between. CDR3 protein: CAWSGGVGTGELFF. The CDR3 DNA is TGTGCCTGGAGTGGAGGAGTCGGGACCGGGGAGCTGTTTTTT.

The chain joins TRBV15 to TRBJ1-2, with D uncertain. The germline CDR1 and CDR2 sequences are LNHNV and YYDKDF (reference sequence). Trimming removed 0 bases from V and 4 bases from J, with 6 bases in between. The CDR3 runs to 13 residues. CDR3 loop: CATSRDGLYGYTF. The CDR3 region has the DNA TGTGCCACCAGCAGAGATGGGCTCTATGGCTACACCTTC.

This rearrangement joins TRBV19 to TRBJ2-3; 11 bases align to TRBD2. With V trimmed by 5 bases and J by 4 bases, 11 bases remained unmatched. In germline, CDR1 is LNHDA, CDR2 SQIVND (reference sequence). CDR3 length: 17 residues. As DNA, the CDR3 is TGTGCCAGTAGTTCAAGGGAACTAGCGGGAGTTCCAGATACGCAGTATTTT. It specifies CASSSRELAGVPDTQYF.

The chain combines TRBV28 with TRBJ2-1; 8 bases line up with TRBD1. V dropped 4 bases and J dropped 2; count of bases not matched to a gene: 7. The length of the CDR3 is 16 residues. Per germline, CDR1 MDHEN and CDR2 SYDVKM. The CDR3 DNA reads as TGTGCCAGCAGTTGGACAGGGATAGGGACCTACAATGAGCAGTTCTTC. This translates into CASSWTGIGTYNEQFF.

J is TRBJ2-6 and V is TRBV11-1; the match to TRBD1 covers 7 bases. CDR3 length equals 16 residues. V was clipped by 5 bases and J by 1 base; unmatched bases: 5. CDR1 and CDR2 from the germline V gene are SGHAT and FQDESV (reference sequence). The CDR3 DNA is TGTGCCAGCAGCCAAAAGACAGGGTCTGGGGCCAACGTCCTGACTTTC. It codes for CASSQKTGSGANVLTF.